Shown below are 7 T cell receptor beta chains from a single sample sequenced in a study of tumor-infiltrating lymphocytes in primary liver carcinoma. Joint extraction of RNA and DNA used roughly 19-31 mg of bulk tissue that was unsorted. The template, roughly 550 ng total RNA, yielded TCR beta cDNA made with a constant-region primer. Amplification in three nested multiplex PCR rounds with slightly modified ARM-PCR gave rise to TCR beta libraries. Two initial PCR rounds of about 11 cycles each paired TRBV1-TRBV30 forward primers with a C-beta reverse primer. MiXCR was run by TCRdb on the multiplex PCR reads, yielding one entry per CDR3 protein. The table includes just under 95,000 distinct CDR3 sequences, about 70% detected once. The specimen was tumor-adjacent normal liver tissue. The receptors stem from a middle-aged man with primary liver carcinoma and hepatitis B virus infection.

This clonotype occurred once. Given the absence of the conserved phenylalanine or tryptophan at the CDR3 end, a read error is likely. V gene TRBV11-3 combines with J gene TRBJ1-1; D call uncertain. Trimming stripped 5 bases from V and 3 bases from J, with 13 bases between. The germline V gene has CDR1 SGHNT and CDR2 YENEEA. The CDR3 length is 14 residues. The CDR3 here is CASSLGRAYTEAFY. CDR3 DNA sequence: TGTGCCAGCAGCCTCGGTCGGGCGTACACTGAAGCTTTCTAT.

In the case of this clonotype: This clone may be a read error of a much larger clone one base away. The chain is built from TRBV12-3 or TRBV12-4 and TRBJ2-7; tentatively, D is TRBD2 (7 bases). Deletions cut 9 bases from V and 9 bases from J, with 21 bases between. This CDR3 has 13 amino acids. Here the CDR3 DNA reads TGTGCCAGTGAGGCCCGGGGGGCTCGTGTGCAGTACTTC. Translated: CASEARGARVQYF.

This clonotype was detected many times. This chain connects TRBV6-6 to TRBJ2-6, with TRBD2 identical over 8 bases. With V trimmed by 3 bases and J by 0 bases, 13 bases remained unmatched. Germline assignment: CDR1 MNHNY and CDR2 SVGAGI (reference sequence). CDR3 length: 20 amino acids. CDR3 sequence: CASSYSSGLALISGANVLTF. The DNA of the CDR3 is TGTGCCAGCAGTTATTCCTCCGGACTAGCCCTCATCTCTGGGGCCAACGTCCTGACTTTC.

The chain links TRBV9 to TRBJ2-7; 8 bases are a match to TRBD2. In germline, CDR1 is SGDLS, CDR2 YYNGEE. V dropped 10 bases and J dropped 6; count of bases not matched to a gene: 9. This CDR3 has 12 amino acids. This chain's CDR3 is CAGQIAGREQYF. The CDR3 nucleotides read TGTGCCGGCCAGATAGCGGGACGCGAGCAGTACTTC.

A note on this clonotype: A read error may be the cause here, since a much bigger clone is one base away. No conserved phenylalanine or tryptophan ends this CDR3, so it is likely a read error. V usage is TRBV30 and J usage is TRBJ2-2; TRBD1 matches at 7 bases. The CDR3 runs to 14 residues. Losses at the gene ends were 2 bases for V and 7 bases for J; bases not matched to a gene: 7. CDR1 and CDR2 from the germline V gene are GTSNPN and SVGIG (reference sequence). This CDR3 reads CAWSKGAWDGELFL. DNA for the CDR3: TGTGCCTGGAGTAAGGGGGCTTGGGACGGGGAGCTGTTTCTT.

The J gene is TRBJ2-1, the V gene TRBV12-3 or TRBV12-4, with D perhaps TRBD1 (6 bases). This CDR3 spans 13 amino acids. V lost 10 bases and J 7 bases, leaving 17 bases between the germline ends. Written as DNA, the CDR3 is TGTGCCACCAGCCTCCATAGGGGGAATGAGCAGTTCTTC. Amino acid sequence: CATSLHRGNEQFF.

About this clonotype: A much larger clone lies a single base off, so this may be a read error. The rearrangement links TRBV10-2 to TRBJ2-3; TRBD2 is a possible D gene (6 bases). The V gene's germline CDR1 is WSHSY and CDR2 SAAADI. The CDR3 length is 13 residues. The CDR3: CASTLADTVTQYF. CDR3 DNA: TGCGCCAGCACATTAGCGGACACAGTTACGCAGTATTTT.